Listed below are T cell receptor beta chains from one sample, sequenced in a study of blood T cells in healthy people across ages. Via MiXCR, TCRdb re-called the 5' RACE reads, giving one row per CDR3 protein. The table lists fewer than 700,000 distinct CDR3 sequences, approximately 40% of them singletons. The material sequenced was blood. The receptors here all came from a man of 80 years or more in good health. CDR3s include the opening cysteine and the closing phenylalanine or tryptophan. A D gene is named only where the DNA matches it firmly. Expanded clones get a size class; other rows say once, few or many, or leave the size out.

j_call clone_size d_call v_call cdr3_nt cdr3_aa
TRBJ1-2 . TRBD1 TRBV18 TGTGCCAGCTCACGCGAATTGGGACAGGGAGACTATGGCTACACCTTC CASSRELGQGDYGYTF
TRBJ2-7 . . TRBV11-3 TGTGCCAGCAGCCAGAATGGGTACGAGCAGTACTTC CASSQNGYEQYF
TRBJ2-3 once . TRBV9 TGTGCCAGCAGCGTAAATTCACTGAGCGTTATGGAGACAGATACGCAGTATTTT CASSVNSLSVMETDTQYF
TRBJ2-7 . TRBD2 TRBV27 TGTGCCAGCAGTTTATCAGTCCCCCTAGCGGGTTATTCCTACGAGCAGTACTTC CASSLSVPLAGYSYEQYF
TRBJ1-2 few TRBD1 TRBV6-1 TGTGCCAGCAGTGAAGCGCTTCAGGGGGTTGGTGGCTACACCTTC CASSEALQGVGGYTF
TRBJ1-1 few . TRBV25-1 TGTGCCAGCAGTGAAGGCAGGAGAGCTTTCTTT CASSEGRRAFF
TRBJ1-1 once . TRBV6-5 TGTGCCGCCGGGGAGGCGAGGGGCCTCACTGAAGCTTTCTTT CAAGEARGLTEAFF
TRBJ2-7 . . TRBV19 TGTGCCAGTAGTATCAGGATCGGAGGCTACGAGCAGTACTTC CASSIRIGGYEQYF
TRBJ1-2 . . TRBV3-1 TGTGCCAGCAGCCGATCACAGGCTAACTATGGCTACACCTTC CASSRSQANYGYTF
TRBJ2-1 . TRBD2 TRBV10-3 TGTGCCATCAGTCACTCCGACGCGGGGGTATACAATGAGCAGTTCTTC CAISHSDAGVYNEQFF
TRBJ2-5 . . TRBV28 TGTGCCAGCAGTTTACGACGTTTGGGAAAGACCCAGTACTTC CASSLRRLGKTQYF
TRBJ2-6 few . TRBV7-6 TGTGCCAGCAGCCCGGGCTTCACTGGGGCCAACGTCCTGACTTTC CASSPGFTGANVLTF
TRBJ2-5 many . TRBV29-1 TGCAGCGTTGTTGCCCGGGGAGAGACCCAGTACTTC CSVVARGETQYF
TRBJ2-3 . . TRBV20-1 TGCAGTGCTAGGTTAGCGTATTACACAGATACGCAGTATTTT CSARLAYYTDTQYF
TRBJ1-1 few TRBD1 TRBV11-1 TGTGCCAGCAGCTCTCCCGGGACAGGGAACACTGAAGCTTTCTTT CASSSPGTGNTEAFF
TRBJ1-2 many . TRBV20-1 TGCAGTGCTGGGGACGGGTGGGTCTATGGCTACACCTTC CSAGDGWVYGYTF
TRBJ2-5 few TRBD2 TRBV3-1 TGTGCCAGCAGCCCGGAGACTAGCGAAGAGACCCAGTACTTC CASSPETSEETQYF
TRBJ2-3 . . TRBV11-2 TGTGCCAGCAGCTCCGGATCTGCTACGCAGTATTTT CASSSGSATQYF
TRBJ2-3 . . TRBV5-6 TGTGCCAGCAGCTCGGAGCAGACGAGCACAGATACGCAGTATTTT CASSSEQTSTDTQYF
TRBJ2-7 . TRBD2 TRBV2 TGTGCCAGCACTCGAGAGAGCGGGGGCCTATACGAGCAGTACTTC CASTRESGGLYEQYF
TRBJ2-7 . TRBD1 TRBV7-9 TGTGCCAGCAGCTTAGCCGGGACAGGGTTGGGTCTACGCGAGCAGTACTTC CASSLAGTGLGLREQYF
TRBJ1-2 . . TRBV12-3/TRBV12-4 TGTGCCAGCAGTTTACACGGGGCTAACTATGGCTACACCTTC CASSLHGANYGYTF
TRBJ2-7 few TRBD1 TRBV7-2 TGTGCCAGCAGACGGACCGGGACAGGGGCTTACGAGCAGTACTTC CASRRTGTGAYEQYF
TRBJ1-2 . . TRBV20-1 TGCAGTGCTAGCCGTGCCCTACCTGGTCTCTATGGCTACACCTTC CSASRALPGLYGYTF
TRBJ1-2 . . TRBV28 TGTGCCAGCAGTCGCGTCGGGACGCTCGAAGGCGGCTACACCTTC CASSRVGTLEGGYTF
TRBJ2-5 . . TRBV20-1 TGCAGTGCTAGAGACGGCGGCAGGGGTGGGGAGACCCAGTACTTC CSARDGGRGGETQYF
TRBJ2-5 once TRBD2 TRBV19 TGTGCCAGTCGCCGGGGAGGGGGACTAGCGGGAGCCCCCAATGAGCAGTACTTC CASRRGGGLAGAPNEQYF
TRBJ2-7 many TRBD1 TRBV9 TGTGCCAGCAGCGCAGGAGACAGGGTCAACGAGCAGTACTTC CASSAGDRVNEQYF
TRBJ2-1 . . TRBV7-2 TGTGCCAGCAGCTTAGTCTTGGGAGAGGGGGAAACGGGGAGCTCCTACAATGAGCAGTTCTTC CASSLVLGEGETGSSYNEQFF
TRBJ1-4 . . TRBV7-2 TGTGCCAGCAGCCCTCAGGGCGGGGGTAATGAAAAACTGTTTTTT CASSPQGGGNEKLFF
TRBJ2-3 few . TRBV6-5 TGTGCCAGTCAAAGGGCTGCAGATACGCAGTATTTT CASQRAADTQYF
TRBJ1-2 . . TRBV5-1 TGCGCCAGCAGCTTGGACGGACTAAGAGGTGGCTATGGCTACACCTTC CASSLDGLRGGYGYTF
TRBJ2-7 few TRBD2 TRBV6-2/TRBV6-3 TGTGCCAGCAGTTACTCTGCGGGAGTGAACGAGCAGTACTTC CASSYSAGVNEQYF
TRBJ2-3 . TRBD2 TRBV6-2/TRBV6-3 TGTGCCAGCAGTTATGAGCGGGGGGATGTTGATAGCACAGATACGCAGTATTTT CASSYERGDVDSTDTQYF
TRBJ1-1 few . TRBV10-3 TGTGCCACCAAGGACAACACTGAAGCTTTCTTT CATKDNTEAFF
TRBJ2-1 . TRBD2 TRBV20-1 TGTAGTGCTGGGGGGTCTAGCGGGAAGGAGCAGTTCTTC CSAGGSSGKEQFF